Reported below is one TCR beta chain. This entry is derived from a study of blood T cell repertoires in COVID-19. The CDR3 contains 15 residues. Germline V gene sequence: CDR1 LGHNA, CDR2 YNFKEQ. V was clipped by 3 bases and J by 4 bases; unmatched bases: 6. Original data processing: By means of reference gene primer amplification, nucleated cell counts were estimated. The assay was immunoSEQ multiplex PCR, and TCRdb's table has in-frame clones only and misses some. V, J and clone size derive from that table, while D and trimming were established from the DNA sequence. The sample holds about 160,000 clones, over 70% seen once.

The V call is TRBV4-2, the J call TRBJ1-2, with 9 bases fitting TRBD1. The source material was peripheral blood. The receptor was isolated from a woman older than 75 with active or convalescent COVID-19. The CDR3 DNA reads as TGTGCCAGCAGCCAGGGGACAGGGACTACCTATGGCTACACCTTC. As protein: CASSQGTGTTYGYTF.